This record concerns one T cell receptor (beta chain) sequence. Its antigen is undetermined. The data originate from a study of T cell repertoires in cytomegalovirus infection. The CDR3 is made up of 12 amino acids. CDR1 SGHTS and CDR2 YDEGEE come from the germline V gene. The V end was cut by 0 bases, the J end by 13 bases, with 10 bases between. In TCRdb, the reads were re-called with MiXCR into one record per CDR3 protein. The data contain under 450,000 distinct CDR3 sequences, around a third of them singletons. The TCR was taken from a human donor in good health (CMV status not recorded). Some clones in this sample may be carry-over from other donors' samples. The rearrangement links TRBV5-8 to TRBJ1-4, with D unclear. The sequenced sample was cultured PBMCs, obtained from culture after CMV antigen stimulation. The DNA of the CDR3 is TGTGCCAGCAGCTTGGCCCCCCGGAGACTGTTTTTT. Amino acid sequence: CASSLAPRRLFF.